Each of the 4 T cell receptor beta chains below was sequenced from the same sample in a study of T cell repertoires in cytomegalovirus infection. TCRdb used MiXCR to reprocess the reads, holding one entry per CDR3 protein. The sample holds 310,000 or so distinct CDR3 sequences, 9.6% seen once. Sequencing input: PBMCs. The receptors stem from a human donor in good health (CMV status not recorded). Some clones in this sample may be carry-over from other donors' samples.

The table lists this clonotype with many counts. The V call is TRBV4-1, the J call TRBJ1-1; unclear D gene. CDR1 MGHRA and CDR2 YSYEKL come from the germline V gene. V lost 0 bases and J 7 bases, leaving 12 bases between the germline ends. This CDR3 spans 14 amino acids. In nucleotides, the CDR3 is TGCGCCAGCAGCCAAGAGAGCTTATTAGGTGAAGCTTTCTTT. This encodes CASSQESLLGEAFF.

This clonotype was observed a few times. The rearrangement joins TRBV7-9 to TRBJ1-1; 11 bases map to TRBD1. CDR3 size: 17 residues. Trimming at V came to 4 bases and at J to 1 base, leaving 8 bases not matched to a gene. Germline V gene lookup returns CDR1 SEHNR and CDR2 FQNEAQ (reference sequence). DNA for the CDR3: TGTGCCAGCAGCTCCACGGGGGACAGGGGGGCGAACACTGAAGCTTTCTTT. This sequence encodes CASSSTGDRGANTEAFF.

This clonotype appeared many times. This rearrangement joins TRBV7-2 to TRBJ2-2, with D perhaps TRBD1 or TRBD2 (5 bases each). V lost 1 base and J 1 base, leaving 16 bases between the germline ends. This CDR3 is built from 18 residues. Germline V gives CDR1 SGHTA, CDR2 FQGNSA. Here the CDR3 reads CASSLVSRAGGNTGELFF. The CDR3 nucleotides are TGTGCCAGCAGCTTAGTATCCAGGGCCGGAGGGAACACCGGGGAGCTGTTTTTT.

This clonotype was found many times. This chain links TRBV12-3 or TRBV12-4 with TRBJ1-3; 7 bases agree with TRBD1. With V trimmed by 0 bases and J by 0 bases, 5 bases remained unmatched. The CDR3 covers 17 residues. CDR3 sequence (DNA): TGTGCCAGCAGTTTAGCGCGACAGGGAAACTCTGGAAACACCATATATTTT. Amino acids: CASSLARQGNSGNTIYF.